These T cell receptor beta chains were read from a single sample in a study of blood T cell repertoires in COVID-19. Assay: immunoSEQ multiplex PCR; the TCRdb copy retains only in-frame clones and omits some. The sample yields around 95,000 clones, roughly 88% seen once. Sequences were obtained from peripheral blood. These receptor sequences come from a human donor in a cohort sampled during active COVID-19. Each CDR3 is given with its conserved first and last residue. The order of the fields is clone size, V gene, D gene, J gene, CDR3 DNA, CDR3 protein. D genes are given only for firm matches. Only part of the rows carry a size: once, few, many, or a class if the clone is expanded.

abundance: -; v_gene: TRBV10-3; d_gene: -; j_gene: TRBJ2-1; CDR3nt: TGTGCCATCAGTGGTGGGGTGTCGGGATACAATGAGCAGTTCTTC; CDR3aa: CAISGGVSGYNEQFF
abundance: -; v_gene: TRBV19; d_gene: TRBD2; j_gene: TRBJ2-1; CDR3nt: TGTGCCAGTAGTATAGATCCCCGACTAGCGGGAGGGATAGGCTACAATGAGCAGTTCTTC; CDR3aa: CASSIDPRLAGGIGYNEQFF
abundance: -; v_gene: TRBV11-3; d_gene: TRBD2; j_gene: TRBJ2-1; CDR3nt: TGTGCCAGCAGCTTTAGCGGGAGGGTTGGCAATGAGCAGTTCTTC; CDR3aa: CASSFSGRVGNEQFF
abundance: -; v_gene: TRBV7-9; d_gene: -; j_gene: TRBJ2-3; CDR3nt: TGTGCCAGCAGCCGAGACACAGATACGCAGTATTTT; CDR3aa: CASSRDTDTQYF
abundance: once; v_gene: TRBV3-1/TRBV3-2; d_gene: -; j_gene: TRBJ2-2; CDR3nt: TGTGCCAGCAGCCACGACAGGCCTAACACCGGGGAGCTGTTTTTT; CDR3aa: CASSHDRPNTGELFF
abundance: -; v_gene: TRBV27; d_gene: TRBD2; j_gene: TRBJ2-3; CDR3nt: TGTGCCACCTCACTGACTAGCGGGATCCAAGCTGGCACAGATACGCAGTATTTT; CDR3aa: CATSLTSGIQAGTDTQYF
abundance: -; v_gene: TRBV19; d_gene: TRBD1; j_gene: TRBJ1-4; CDR3nt: TGTGCCAGTAGTACCCGGGACAGCCTCTTATATGAAAAACTGTTTTTT; CDR3aa: CASSTRDSLLYEKLFF
abundance: -; v_gene: TRBV4-3; d_gene: -; j_gene: TRBJ1-2; CDR3nt: TGCGCCAGCAGCCAGCCGGGACATCCAACCTATGGCTACACCTTC; CDR3aa: CASSQPGHPTYGYTF
abundance: once; v_gene: TRBV3-1/TRBV3-2; d_gene: -; j_gene: TRBJ1-2; CDR3nt: TGTGCCAGCAGCCCCACTGGACAGAGCTATGGCTACACCTTC; CDR3aa: CASSPTGQSYGYTF
abundance: -; v_gene: TRBV10-3; d_gene: TRBD2; j_gene: TRBJ2-1; CDR3nt: TGTGCCATTAAGGGCGGGACTAGCATAAACAATGAGCAGTTCTTC; CDR3aa: CAIKGGTSINNEQFF
abundance: -; v_gene: TRBV12-3/TRBV12-4; d_gene: TRBD2; j_gene: TRBJ2-3; CDR3nt: TGTGCCAGCAGTTCTGATAGCGGGAGTAGGCAGTATTTT; CDR3aa: CASSSDSGSRQYF
abundance: -; v_gene: TRBV7-2; d_gene: TRBD2; j_gene: TRBJ2-1; CDR3nt: TGTGCCAGCAGACCCGTGACGGGGGGTTACAATGAGCAGTTCTTC; CDR3aa: CASRPVTGGYNEQFF
abundance: -; v_gene: TRBV19; d_gene: -; j_gene: TRBJ1-5; CDR3nt: TGTGCCAGTACCCCAGGGGGCAATCAGCCCCAGCATTTT; CDR3aa: CASTPGGNQPQHF
abundance: -; v_gene: TRBV5-1; d_gene: TRBD1; j_gene: TRBJ1-2; CDR3nt: TGCGCCAGCGGTCCCGGGACAGGTTATGGCTACACCTTC; CDR3aa: CASGPGTGYGYTF
abundance: -; v_gene: TRBV28; d_gene: TRBD2; j_gene: TRBJ2-7; CDR3nt: TGTGCCAGCAGTTTGAGGACTAGACCTACGGACGAGCAGTACTTC; CDR3aa: CASSLRTRPTDEQYF
abundance: -; v_gene: TRBV9; d_gene: -; j_gene: TRBJ2-1; CDR3nt: TGTGCCAGCAGCGCCGGGCAGGGCTCCTACAATGAGCAGTTCTTC; CDR3aa: CASSAGQGSYNEQFF
abundance: -; v_gene: TRBV7-2; d_gene: TRBD2; j_gene: TRBJ2-1; CDR3nt: TGTGCCAGCAGCTCAGCGGCGCGGGAGGGCTCCTACAATGAGCAGTTCTTC; CDR3aa: CASSSAAREGSYNEQFF
abundance: once; v_gene: TRBV18; d_gene: TRBD1; j_gene: TRBJ2-7; CDR3nt: TGTGCCAGCTCACCTATCAGGGACAGATCCTACGAGCAGTACTTC; CDR3aa: CASSPIRDRSYEQYF
abundance: -; v_gene: TRBV4-3; d_gene: TRBD1; j_gene: TRBJ2-5; CDR3nt: TGCGCCAGCAGCCAAGAGGGCGGGTGGACAGGAGAGACCCAGTACTTC; CDR3aa: CASSQEGGWTGETQYF
abundance: -; v_gene: TRBV5-1; d_gene: TRBD2; j_gene: TRBJ2-1; CDR3nt: TGCGCCAGCAGTTCGGGAGGGAGGAACGATGAGCAGTTCTTC; CDR3aa: CASSSGGRNDEQFF
abundance: -; v_gene: TRBV11-1; d_gene: TRBD1; j_gene: TRBJ2-1; CDR3nt: TGTGCCAGCAGCTTAACTGGGACAGGGAACTACAATGAGCAGTTCTTC; CDR3aa: CASSLTGTGNYNEQFF
abundance: once; v_gene: TRBV6-6; d_gene: TRBD1; j_gene: TRBJ2-7; CDR3nt: TGTGCCAGCAGTCGCCGGGACAGGGGTCACGAGCAGTACTTC; CDR3aa: CASSRRDRGHEQYF
abundance: -; v_gene: TRBV10-1; d_gene: -; j_gene: TRBJ2-7; CDR3nt: TGCGTTGGGGGCTCTAAACACCTCCGCGGGTACGAGCAGTACTTC; CDR3aa: CVGGSKHLRGYEQYF
abundance: -; v_gene: TRBV18; d_gene: -; j_gene: TRBJ1-1; CDR3nt: TGTGCCAGCTCATCTGACATAGGTGCTGAAGCTTTCTTT; CDR3aa: CASSSDIGAEAFF
abundance: -; v_gene: TRBV5-8; d_gene: TRBD1; j_gene: TRBJ2-5; CDR3nt: TGTGCCAGCAGCTTGCCAGGACAGGGTTCCCAAGAGACCCAGTACTTC; CDR3aa: CASSLPGQGSQETQYF
abundance: -; v_gene: TRBV4-1; d_gene: TRBD1; j_gene: TRBJ1-2; CDR3nt: TGCGCCAGCAGCGAGACAGGGGACGGGTATGGCTACACCTTC; CDR3aa: CASSETGDGYGYTF
abundance: -; v_gene: TRBV28; d_gene: -; j_gene: TRBJ1-2; CDR3nt: TGTGCCAGCACCCGACGTACCGACAAGGCCCCCGCCTTC; CDR3aa: CASTRRTDKAPAF
abundance: -; v_gene: TRBV20-1; d_gene: -; j_gene: TRBJ2-7; CDR3nt: TGCAGTGCTAGTCGGGGGGCTGGCGCCTACGAGCAGTACTTC; CDR3aa: CSASRGAGAYEQYF
abundance: -; v_gene: TRBV9; d_gene: TRBD2; j_gene: TRBJ2-3; CDR3nt: TGTGCCAGCAGCGTAGCTCTAGCGGGAGTAACAGATACGCAGTATTTT; CDR3aa: CASSVALAGVTDTQYF
abundance: few; v_gene: TRBV14; d_gene: TRBD2; j_gene: TRBJ2-2; CDR3nt: TGTGCCAGCACCCATTGGGGGGGCACCGGGGAGCTGTTTTTT; CDR3aa: CASTHWGGTGELFF
abundance: -; v_gene: TRBV19; d_gene: TRBD1; j_gene: TRBJ2-7; CDR3nt: TGTGCCAGTAGTACCGCGGGACAGGGACCCTACGAGCAGTACTTC; CDR3aa: CASSTAGQGPYEQYF
abundance: -; v_gene: TRBV11-2; d_gene: TRBD2; j_gene: TRBJ2-7; CDR3nt: TGTGCCAGCAGCTATGGACTAGCGGACTACGAGCAGTACTTC; CDR3aa: CASSYGLADYEQYF
abundance: -; v_gene: TRBV7-2; d_gene: TRBD2; j_gene: TRBJ2-1; CDR3nt: TGTGCCAGCAGCTTAAGCGGGATAAAGGTCTATGAGCAGTTCTTC; CDR3aa: CASSLSGIKVYEQFF
abundance: once; v_gene: TRBV27; d_gene: TRBD1; j_gene: TRBJ2-7; CDR3nt: TGTGCCAGCAGTTTAGGGACAGCCTACGAGCAGTACTTC; CDR3aa: CASSLGTAYEQYF
abundance: -; v_gene: TRBV28; d_gene: -; j_gene: TRBJ2-7; CDR3nt: TGTGCCAGCAGTTCCAACCGAGCAGGGCTCTCCTACGAGCAGTACTTC; CDR3aa: CASSSNRAGLSYEQYF
abundance: -; v_gene: TRBV30; d_gene: -; j_gene: TRBJ2-1; CDR3nt: TGTGCCTGGAACTATGCAGGGTTTGGGGTAGGGAATGAGCAGTTCTTC; CDR3aa: CAWNYAGFGVGNEQFF
abundance: once; v_gene: TRBV6-5; d_gene: -; j_gene: TRBJ2-3; CDR3nt: TGTGCCAGCAGTTACTCGAAGGGGATGACAGATACGCAGTATTTT; CDR3aa: CASSYSKGMTDTQYF
abundance: -; v_gene: TRBV5-6; d_gene: -; j_gene: TRBJ2-1; CDR3nt: TGTGCCAGCAGTCGACGCCCAGGACTAGGGGGTGGCTACAATGAGCAGTTCTTC; CDR3aa: CASSRRPGLGGGYNEQFF
abundance: once; v_gene: TRBV19; d_gene: -; j_gene: TRBJ1-2; CDR3nt: TGTGCCAGTAGTAATACTTGGGTTTTGGGCGCAGGGTATGGCTACACCTTC; CDR3aa: CASSNTWVLGAGYGYTF
abundance: -; v_gene: TRBV30; d_gene: -; j_gene: TRBJ1-4; CDR3nt: TGTGCCTGGAGTGTGGGCTCAACTAATGAAAAACTGTTTTTT; CDR3aa: CAWSVGSTNEKLFF
abundance: -; v_gene: TRBV5-1; d_gene: -; j_gene: TRBJ1-1; CDR3nt: TGCGCCAGCAGCCTCGGGCCAGGACAGAGTTCGACTTTCTTT; CDR3aa: CASSLGPGQSSTFF
abundance: -; v_gene: TRBV3-1/TRBV3-2; d_gene: TRBD1; j_gene: TRBJ2-7; CDR3nt: TGTGCCAGCAGCCAGGGACAGGTGAGCTACGAGCAGTACTTC; CDR3aa: CASSQGQVSYEQYF
abundance: -; v_gene: TRBV19; d_gene: -; j_gene: TRBJ2-7; CDR3nt: TGTGCCAGTGGCTCGGGGTCCGGGAGACTCTACGAGCAGTACTTC; CDR3aa: CASGSGSGRLYEQYF
abundance: once; v_gene: TRBV7-2; d_gene: TRBD1; j_gene: TRBJ1-3; CDR3nt: TGTGCCAGCAGCTTAGAAGGACAGGGGGCGCGGGCCTCTGGAAACACCATATATTTT; CDR3aa: CASSLEGQGARASGNTIYF
abundance: -; v_gene: TRBV5-1; d_gene: TRBD2; j_gene: TRBJ2-3; CDR3nt: TGCGCCAGCGGATCCGGGACTAGCGGGGCCTTCACAGATACGCAGTATTTT; CDR3aa: CASGSGTSGAFTDTQYF
abundance: once; v_gene: TRBV19; d_gene: -; j_gene: TRBJ1-6; CDR3nt: TGTGCCAGTAGTATATTGCCTGGCGGGCAACCAGCTCCCCTCCACTTT; CDR3aa: CASSILPGGQPAPLHF
abundance: -; v_gene: TRBV27; d_gene: -; j_gene: TRBJ2-7; CDR3nt: TGTGCCAGCAGTAGGGGCCAGACGGGAGTCTACGAGCAGTACTTC; CDR3aa: CASSRGQTGVYEQYF
abundance: -; v_gene: TRBV3-1/TRBV3-2; d_gene: TRBD1; j_gene: TRBJ1-3; CDR3nt: TGTGCCAGCAGCTACAGGGGACAGGGAAACACCATATATTTT; CDR3aa: CASSYRGQGNTIYF
abundance: -; v_gene: TRBV5-1; d_gene: TRBD2; j_gene: TRBJ2-2; CDR3nt: TGCGCCAGCAGCTTAATGACTAGCGGGAGGGCCGGTGGCACCGGGGAGCTGTTTTTT; CDR3aa: CASSLMTSGRAGGTGELFF
abundance: -; v_gene: TRBV28; d_gene: TRBD1; j_gene: TRBJ1-2; CDR3nt: TGTGCCAGCAGTTTAAGGGGGCAGAACTATGGCTACACCTTC; CDR3aa: CASSLRGQNYGYTF
abundance: -; v_gene: TRBV3-1/TRBV3-2; d_gene: TRBD2; j_gene: TRBJ2-2; CDR3nt: TGTGCCAGCAGCCAAGATTTACTAGCGGGAGGGGAGCTGTTTTTT; CDR3aa: CASSQDLLAGGELFF
abundance: once; v_gene: TRBV25-1; d_gene: TRBD2; j_gene: TRBJ2-1; CDR3nt: TGTGCCAGCAGTGATCTCCGGGGAGGGAGTGTCTACAATGAGCAGTTCTTC; CDR3aa: CASSDLRGGSVYNEQFF